This TCR beta chain was captured in a study of Ad26.COV2.S vaccination and SARS-CoV-2 variants. The treatment is: 15 to 20 received Ad26.COV2.S at low or high dose, single or two shots; roughly five received placebo; per-sample allocation not given. Sampling occurred on day 63 after the first vaccine or placebo injection. This Boston cohort included adults aged 18-55 years. Profiling relied on immunoSEQ multiplex PCR, and the TCRdb table lists in-frame clones only, not all of them. This table has some 370,000 clones, about 80% appearing once. The V end lost 5 bases, the J end lost 0 bases, and 7 bases lay between the germline ends. CDR3 length: 14 residues. Germline CDR1 reads KGHDR; CDR2 reads SFDVKD.

The sample in question was peripheral blood, obtained in a trial of Ad26.COV2.S vaccine versus placebo. This rearrangement joins TRBV24-1 to TRBJ1-5; D not certain. The source of this sequence is a person aged 18 to 65 who received the Ad26.COV2.S COVID-19 vaccine or a placebo. This CDR3 reads CATSAGYSNQPQHF. The DNA of the CDR3 is TGTGCCACCAGTGCCGGGTATAGCAATCAGCCCCAGCATTTT.